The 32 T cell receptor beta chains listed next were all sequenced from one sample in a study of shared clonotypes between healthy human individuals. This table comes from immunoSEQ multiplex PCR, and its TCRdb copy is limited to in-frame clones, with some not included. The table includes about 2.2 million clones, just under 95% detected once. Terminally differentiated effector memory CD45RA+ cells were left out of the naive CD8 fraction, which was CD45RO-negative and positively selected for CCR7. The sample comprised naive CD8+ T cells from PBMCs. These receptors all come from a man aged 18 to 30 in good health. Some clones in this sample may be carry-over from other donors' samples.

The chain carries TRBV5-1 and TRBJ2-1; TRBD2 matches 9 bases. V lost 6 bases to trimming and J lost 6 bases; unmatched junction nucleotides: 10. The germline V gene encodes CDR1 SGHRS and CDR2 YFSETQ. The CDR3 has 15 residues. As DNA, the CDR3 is TGCGCCAGCAAGGAGGCGGGAGGGTATCCCAATGAGCAGTTCTTC. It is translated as CASKEAGGYPNEQFF.

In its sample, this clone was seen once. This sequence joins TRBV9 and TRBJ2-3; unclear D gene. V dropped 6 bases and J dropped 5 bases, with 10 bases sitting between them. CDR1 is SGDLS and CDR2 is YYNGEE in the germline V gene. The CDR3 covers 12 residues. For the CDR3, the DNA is TGTGCCAGCACCACCCTGGGAGATACGCAGTATTTT. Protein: CASTTLGDTQYF.

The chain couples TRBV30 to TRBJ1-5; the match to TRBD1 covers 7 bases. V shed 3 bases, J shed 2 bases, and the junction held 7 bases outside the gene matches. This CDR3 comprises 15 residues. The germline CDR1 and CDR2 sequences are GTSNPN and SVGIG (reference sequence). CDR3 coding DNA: TGTGCCTGGAGCACGAGACAGGGCCGCAATCAGCCCCAGCATTTT. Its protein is CAWSTRQGRNQPQHF.

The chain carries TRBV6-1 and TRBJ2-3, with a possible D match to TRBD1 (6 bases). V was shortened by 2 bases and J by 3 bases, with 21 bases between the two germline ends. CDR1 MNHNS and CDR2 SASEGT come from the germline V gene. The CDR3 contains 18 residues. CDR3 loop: CASSEQLYYRVWTDTQYF. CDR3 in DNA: TGTGCCAGCAGTGAACAACTTTATTACAGGGTGTGGACAGATACGCAGTATTTT.

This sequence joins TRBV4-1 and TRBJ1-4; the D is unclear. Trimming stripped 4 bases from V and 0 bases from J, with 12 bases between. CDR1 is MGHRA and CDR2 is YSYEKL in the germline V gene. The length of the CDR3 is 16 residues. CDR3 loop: CASSPPAAATNEKLFF. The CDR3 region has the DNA TGCGCCAGCAGCCCCCCGGCAGCTGCAACTAATGAAAAACTGTTTTTT.

CDR3 DNA sequence: TGTGCCAGCAGAGTTCAGGGGGCGCTTTTGTCTGAGCAGTTCTTC. Its translation is CASRVQGALLSEQFF. The rearrangement joins TRBV6-1 to TRBJ2-1, with 8 bases lining up with TRBD1. Germline V gives CDR1 MNHNS, CDR2 SASEGT. The trim removed 6 bases at V and 9 bases at J, leaving 13 bases unmatched. The CDR3 length is 15 residues.

In nucleotides, the CDR3 is TGCAGCGTTCAAACGACCGGGACAGGGCCTTACGAGCAGTACTTC. As protein: CSVQTTGTGPYEQYF. This chain joins TRBV29-1 and TRBJ2-7, with 9 bases matching TRBD1. The CDR3 runs to 15 residues. V lost 5 bases and J lost 4; bases outside the gene matches: 12. Germline CDR1 and CDR2: SQVTM and ANQGSEA.

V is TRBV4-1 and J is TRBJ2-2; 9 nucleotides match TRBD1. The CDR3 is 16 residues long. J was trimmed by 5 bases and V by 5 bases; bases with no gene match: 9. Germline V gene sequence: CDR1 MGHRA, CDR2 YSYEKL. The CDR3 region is CASSKSGQGLTGELFF. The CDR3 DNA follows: TGCGCCAGCAGCAAATCCGGACAGGGGTTAACCGGGGAGCTGTTTTTT.

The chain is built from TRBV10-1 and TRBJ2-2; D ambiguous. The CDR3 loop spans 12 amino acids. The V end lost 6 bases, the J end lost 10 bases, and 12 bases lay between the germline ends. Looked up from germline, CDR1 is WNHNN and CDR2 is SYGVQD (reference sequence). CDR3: CASSPGPMELFF. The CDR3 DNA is TGCGCCAGCAGCCCAGGCCCTATGGAGCTGTTTTTT.

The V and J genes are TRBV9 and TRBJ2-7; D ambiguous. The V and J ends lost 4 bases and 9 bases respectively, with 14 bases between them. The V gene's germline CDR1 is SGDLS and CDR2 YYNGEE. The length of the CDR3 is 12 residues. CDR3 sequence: CASSLLAGVQYF. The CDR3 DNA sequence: TGTGCCAGCAGCCTCCTGGCTGGCGTGCAGTACTTC.

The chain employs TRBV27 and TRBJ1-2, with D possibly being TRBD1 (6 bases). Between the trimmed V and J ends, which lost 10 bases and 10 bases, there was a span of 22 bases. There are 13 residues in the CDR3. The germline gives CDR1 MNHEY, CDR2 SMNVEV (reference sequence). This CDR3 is CATRPGGAMAYTF. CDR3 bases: TGTGCCACCAGGCCGGGGGGCGCGATGGCCTACACCTTC.

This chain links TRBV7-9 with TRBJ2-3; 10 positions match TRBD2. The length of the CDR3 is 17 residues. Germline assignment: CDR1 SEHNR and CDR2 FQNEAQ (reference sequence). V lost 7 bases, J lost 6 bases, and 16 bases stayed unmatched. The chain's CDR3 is CASIPRRLAGSTDTQYF. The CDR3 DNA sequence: TGTGCCAGCATCCCCCGACGACTAGCGGGTTCCACGGATACGCAGTATTTT.

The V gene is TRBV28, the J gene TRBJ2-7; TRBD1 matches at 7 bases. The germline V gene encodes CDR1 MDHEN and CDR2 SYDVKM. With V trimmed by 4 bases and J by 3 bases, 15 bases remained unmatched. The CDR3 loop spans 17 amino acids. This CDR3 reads CASSSQRETGSHYEQYF. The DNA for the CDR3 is TGTGCCAGCAGTTCGCAACGTGAGACAGGGTCACACTACGAGCAGTACTTC.

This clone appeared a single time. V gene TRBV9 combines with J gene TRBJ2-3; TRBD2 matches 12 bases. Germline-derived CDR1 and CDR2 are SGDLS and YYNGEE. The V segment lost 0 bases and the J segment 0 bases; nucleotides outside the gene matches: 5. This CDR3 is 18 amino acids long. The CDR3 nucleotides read TGTGCCAGCAGCGTAGGGTGGACTAGCGGGACTAGCACAGATACGCAGTATTTT. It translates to CASSVGWTSGTSTDTQYF.

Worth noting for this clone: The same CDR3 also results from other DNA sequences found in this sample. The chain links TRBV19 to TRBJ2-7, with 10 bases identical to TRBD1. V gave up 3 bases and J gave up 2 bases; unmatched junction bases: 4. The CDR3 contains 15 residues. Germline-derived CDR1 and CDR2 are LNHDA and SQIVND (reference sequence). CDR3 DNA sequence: TGTGCCAGTAGTATCCCGGGACAGGGGACCTACGAGCAGTACTTC. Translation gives CASSIPGQGTYEQYF.

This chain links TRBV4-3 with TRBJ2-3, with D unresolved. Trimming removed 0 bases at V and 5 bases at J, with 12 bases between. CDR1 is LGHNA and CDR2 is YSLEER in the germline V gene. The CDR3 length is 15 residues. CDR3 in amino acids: CASSQDLESGDTQYF. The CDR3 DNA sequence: TGCGCCAGCAGCCAAGATCTTGAGTCAGGAGATACGCAGTATTTT.

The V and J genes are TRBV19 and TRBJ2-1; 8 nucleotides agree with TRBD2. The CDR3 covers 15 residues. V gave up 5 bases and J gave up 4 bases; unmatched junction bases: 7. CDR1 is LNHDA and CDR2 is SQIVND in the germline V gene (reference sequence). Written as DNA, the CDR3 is TGTGCCAGTAGTGATAGCGGGAATTATTACAATGAGCAGTTCTTC. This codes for CASSDSGNYYNEQFF.

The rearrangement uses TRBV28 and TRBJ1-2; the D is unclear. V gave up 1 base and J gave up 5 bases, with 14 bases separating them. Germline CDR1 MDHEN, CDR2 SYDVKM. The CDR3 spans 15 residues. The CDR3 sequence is CASSLLREPTYGYTF. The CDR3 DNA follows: TGTGCCAGCAGTTTATTAAGGGAACCTACTTATGGCTACACCTTC.

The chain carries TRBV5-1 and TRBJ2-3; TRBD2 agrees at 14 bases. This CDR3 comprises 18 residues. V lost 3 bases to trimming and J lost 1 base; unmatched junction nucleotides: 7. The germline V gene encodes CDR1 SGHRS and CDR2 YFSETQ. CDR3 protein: CASSSGTSGRQGTDTQYF. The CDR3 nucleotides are TGCGCCAGCAGCTCCGGGACTAGCGGGAGACAGGGCACAGATACGCAGTATTTT. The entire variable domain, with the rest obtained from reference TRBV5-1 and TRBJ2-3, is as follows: KAGVTQTPRYLIKTRGQQVTLSCSPISGHRSVSWYQQTPGQGLQFLFEYFSETQRNKGNFPGRFSGRQFSNSRSEMNVSTLELGDSALYLCASSSGTSGRQGTDTQYFGPGTRLTVL.

The CDR3, as DNA: TGTGCCAGCAGCCCCGGTCAGGGGGCCTACGAGCAGTACTTC. Protein product: CASSPGQGAYEQYF. The chain recombines TRBV6-5 with TRBJ2-5; 7 nucleotides align to TRBD1. The J call may be faulty, since TRBJ2-7 better matches the DNA end. CDR1 is MNHEY, CDR2 SVGAGI, per germline. CDR3 length equals 14 residues.

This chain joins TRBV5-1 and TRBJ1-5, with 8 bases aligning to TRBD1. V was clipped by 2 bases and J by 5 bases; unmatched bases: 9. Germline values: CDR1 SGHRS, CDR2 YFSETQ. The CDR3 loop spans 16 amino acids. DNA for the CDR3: TGCGCCAGCAGCTTTCGAACGAACAGGGGGGATCAGCCCCAGCATTTT. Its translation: CASSFRTNRGDQPQHF. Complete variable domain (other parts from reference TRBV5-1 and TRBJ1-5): KAGVTQTPRYLIKTRGQQVTLSCSPISGHRSVSWYQQTPGQGLQFLFEYFSETQRNKGNFPGRFSGRQFSNSRSEMNVSTLELGDSALYLCASSFRTNRGDQPQHFGDGTRLSIL.

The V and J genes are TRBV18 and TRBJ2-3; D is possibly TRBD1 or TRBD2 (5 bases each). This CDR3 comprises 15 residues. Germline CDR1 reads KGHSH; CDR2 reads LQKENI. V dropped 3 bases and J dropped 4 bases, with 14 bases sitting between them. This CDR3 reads CASSPEDIEADTQYF. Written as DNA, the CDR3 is TGTGCCAGCTCACCGGAGGACATTGAGGCAGATACGCAGTATTTT.

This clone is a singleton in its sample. The CDR3 reads CASSPRAGEGRNTIYF. The DNA for the CDR3 is TGTGCCAGCTCACCACGGGCAGGCGAGGGGCGAAACACCATATATTTT. The chain employs TRBV18 and TRBJ1-3; D might be TRBD1 (5 bases). CDR1 KGHSH and CDR2 LQKENI come from the germline V gene. This CDR3 has 16 residues. Deletions cut 1 base from V and 5 bases from J, with 15 bases between.

The CDR3 loop is CASSPLVSNQPQHF. CDR3 coding DNA: TGTGCCAGCAGCCCACTGGTTAGCAATCAGCCCCAGCATTTT. This sequence joins TRBV27 and TRBJ1-5; no firm D call. Germline V gene lookup returns CDR1 MNHEY and CDR2 SMNVEV (reference sequence). The V end was cut by 6 bases, the J end by 0 bases, with 9 bases between. This CDR3 has 14 residues.

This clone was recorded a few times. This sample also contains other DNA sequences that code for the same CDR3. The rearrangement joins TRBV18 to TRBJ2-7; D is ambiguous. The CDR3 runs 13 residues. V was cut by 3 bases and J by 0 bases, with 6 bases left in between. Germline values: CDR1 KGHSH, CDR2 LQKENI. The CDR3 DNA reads TGTGCCAGCTCACCTTCGAGCTCCTACGAGCAGTACTTC. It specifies CASSPSSSYEQYF.

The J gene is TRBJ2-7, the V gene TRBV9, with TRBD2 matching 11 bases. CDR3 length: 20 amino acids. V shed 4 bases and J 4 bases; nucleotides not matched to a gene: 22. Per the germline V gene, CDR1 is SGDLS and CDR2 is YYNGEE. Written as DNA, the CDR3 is TGTGCCAGCAGCCCCGAGGGAGCTAGCGGGAGGACAGAATTTCGATACGAGCAGTACTTC. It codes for CASSPEGASGRTEFRYEQYF. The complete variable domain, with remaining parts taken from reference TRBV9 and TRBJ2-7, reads DSGVTQTPKHLITATGQRVTLRCSPRSGDLSVYWYQQSLDQGLQFLIQYYNGEERAKGNILERFSAQQFPDLHSELNLSSLELGDSALYFCASSPEGASGRTEFRYEQYFGPGTRLTVT.

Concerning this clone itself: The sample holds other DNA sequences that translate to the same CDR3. CDR3 region: CASSLGAGGGYTF. The CDR3 bases are TGTGCCAGCAGTCTAGGGGCGGGGGGCGGCTACACCTTC. The chain carries TRBV27 and TRBJ1-2; D may be TRBD1 (6 bases). V was pared by 5 bases and J by 8 bases, with 15 bases between. Germline CDR1 reads MNHEY; CDR2 reads SMNVEV (reference sequence). CDR3 length equals 13 residues.

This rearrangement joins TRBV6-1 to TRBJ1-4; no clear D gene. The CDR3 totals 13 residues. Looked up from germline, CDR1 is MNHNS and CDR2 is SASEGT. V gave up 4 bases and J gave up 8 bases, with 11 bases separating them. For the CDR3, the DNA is TGTGCCAGCAGTGCAAGGGTAGGGGAAAAACTGTTTTTT. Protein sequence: CASSARVGEKLFF.

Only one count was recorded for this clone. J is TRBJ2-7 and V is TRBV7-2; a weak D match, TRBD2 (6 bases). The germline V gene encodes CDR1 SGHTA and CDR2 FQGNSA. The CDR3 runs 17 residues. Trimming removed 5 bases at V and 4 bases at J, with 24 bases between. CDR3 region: CASSPHPGVMGRYEQYF. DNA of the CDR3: TGTGCCAGCAGCCCCCACCCTGGGGTCATGGGGAGGTACGAGCAGTACTTC. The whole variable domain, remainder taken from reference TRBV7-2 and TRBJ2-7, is GAGVSQSPSNKVTEKGKDVELRCDPISGHTALYWYRQSLGQGLEFLIYFQGNSAPDKSGLPSDRFSAERTGGSVSTLTIQRTQQEDSAVYLCASSPHPGVMGRYEQYFGPGTRLTVT.

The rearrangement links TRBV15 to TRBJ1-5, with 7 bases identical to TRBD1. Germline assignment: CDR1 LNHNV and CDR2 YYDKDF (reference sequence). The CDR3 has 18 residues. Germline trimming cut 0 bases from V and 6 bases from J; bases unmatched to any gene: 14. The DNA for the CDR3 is TGTGCCACCAGCAGAGAACCTCGGGACAGTAGAGTTGGTCAGCCCCAGCATTTT. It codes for CATSREPRDSRVGQPQHF.

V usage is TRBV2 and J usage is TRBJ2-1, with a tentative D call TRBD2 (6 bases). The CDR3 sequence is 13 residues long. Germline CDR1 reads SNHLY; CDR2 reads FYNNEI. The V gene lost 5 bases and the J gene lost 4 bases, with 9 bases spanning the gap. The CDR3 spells CASSRDLYNEQFF. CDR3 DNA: TGTGCCAGCAGTCGGGACTTATACAATGAGCAGTTCTTC.

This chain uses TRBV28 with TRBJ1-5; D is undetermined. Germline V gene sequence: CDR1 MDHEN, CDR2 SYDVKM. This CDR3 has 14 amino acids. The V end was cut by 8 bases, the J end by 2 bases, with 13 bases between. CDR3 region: CASSPDPGNQPQHF. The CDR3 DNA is TGTGCCAGCTCCCCGGATCCGGGCAATCAGCCCCAGCATTTT.